The clone carrying this TCR beta chain was observed at least ten times. Antigen specificity is unknown. Researchers tagged individual cDNA molecules with unique molecular identifiers. TCRdb independently ran MiXCR on the 5' RACE reads; one entry per CDR3 protein. This table has roughly 53,000 distinct CDR3 sequences, around 12% appearing once. These data come from a study of early T cells in non-severe SARS-CoV-2 infection. Study-level findings and limits: Missing private and CD4 specificities, VDJdb matching favored anti-spike CD8 responses.

CDR3 length equals 13 residues. Germline CDR1 is MDHEN and CDR2 is SYDVKM. The V segment lost 5 bases and the J segment 6 bases; nucleotides outside the gene matches: 3. The material was whole blood, obtained at baseline. The sequence was collected from an adult who was a healthcare worker with PCR-confirmed SARS-CoV-2 infection or an uninfected control (not recorded which). V and J are TRBV28 and TRBJ1-2, with TRBD1 matching over 10 bases. CDR3: CASSQGQGNGYTF. CDR3 DNA sequence: TGTGCCAGCAGTCAGGGACAGGGGAATGGCTACACCTTC.